This T cell receptor beta chain was identified in a study of T cells in Graves' hyperthyroidism and ophthalmopathy. Study-wide findings and caveats: Clonotypes that were expanded in thyroid above 0.001 mostly appeared in blood too. The model made its ophthalmopathy prediction, and onset followed a median approximately 6 months later.

This clonotype has at least ten counts. Its specificity is not known. Germline CDR1 reads MNHNS; CDR2 reads SASEGT. V was pared by 6 bases and J by 0 bases, with 10 bases of the junction left unmatched. The CDR3 loop spans 17 amino acids. What was amplified from RNA transcripts were TCR beta CDR3 regions. The TCR CDR3 first-round RT-PCR relied on the HTBI primer set. MiXCR, applied by TCRdb to the multiplex PCR reads, yields one record per CDR3 protein. This table has fewer than 450,000 distinct CDR3 sequences, approximately 16% appearing once. PBMCs were sourced from roughly 9.1 ml fresh peripheral blood.

This chain links TRBV6-1 with TRBJ2-2; 7 positions match TRBD1. The sample taken for sequencing was blood. The receptor comes from a woman aged 55-75 years with Graves' ophthalmopathy. CDR3 loop: CASSLNRGLSNTGELFF. The DNA of the CDR3 is TGTGCCAGCAGCCTGAACAGGGGCCTCTCGAACACCGGGGAGCTGTTTTTT.